This T cell receptor beta chain comes out of a study of metastatic and nonmetastatic thyroid tumors. About the research overall: It was across blood and tumor or nodule tissue from malignant and benign thyroid patients that repertoires were compared.

CDR1 is MNHEY, CDR2 SMNVEV, per germline (reference sequence). This CDR3 contains 14 residues. Trimming shortened V by 5 bases and J by 1 base, and 12 bases separated the two germline ends. Patients underwent thyroid surgery, and none had received any treatment before it. TCRdb called clones again from the PCR reads with MiXCR. The sample shows around 20,000 clones, 35% to 40% of them seen only once. The study, taken as a whole, reports: Reports indicated that malignant thyroid tumors showed significantly higher TCR beta diversity than benign nodules did, in blood and tumor.

To note about this clone: Its antigen is as yet unknown.

The gene calls are TRBV27 and TRBJ2-7, with a possible D match to TRBD2 (5 bases). The sequenced material came from tumor tissue. This clonotype originated in a female donor with papillary thyroid cancer or a benign thyroid nodule (not recorded which). Some clones in this sample may be carry-over from other donors' samples. Here the CDR3 DNA reads TGTGCCAGCAGTCCCGGACTTCGATCCTACGAGCAGTACTTC. Residues: CASSPGLRSYEQYF.